The T cell receptor (beta chain) described here comes from a study of cytomegalovirus exposure and HLA in healthy donors. Study-wide points: Accounts indicate the classifier identified cytomegalovirus status with strong specificity and sensitivity. Sequences of the TCR beta chain were said to predict the HLA-A and HLA-B alleles of most subjects accurately. Donors belonging to an Asian-associated ancestry cluster reportedly showed fewer N-insertions in productive TCRs than the roughly 670-donor mean, according to what a later analysis found. When analyzed later, a missense DCLRE1C variant was found to be linked to TCR beta V- and J-gene trimming.

Vbeta (60) and Jbeta (13) primers were used in the PCR. TCRdb's copy holds only in-frame clones and misses some; the assay was immunoSEQ multiplex PCR. This table holds 35,000 to 45,000 clones, about 78% found once. This CDR3 comprises 15 residues. V was trimmed by 1 base and J by 5 bases, leaving 17 bases between them. In germline, CDR1 is SQVTM, CDR2 ANQGSEA. This clone occurred once. The antigen remains unidentified. Sequencing was performed on PBMCs. The V and J genes are TRBV29-1 and TRBJ2-5; D is perhaps TRBD1 (7 bases). The TCR sequence derives from a woman aged 25-40 years in good health and CMV-seronegative. CDR3 sequence reads: CSVEVAGGITETQYF. In nucleotides, the CDR3 is TGCAGCGTTGAAGTAGCAGGGGGGATTACGGAGACCCAGTACTTC.